A single sample is the source of the 4 T cell receptor beta chains below, sequenced in a study of control samples from healthy donors and cancer patients. Profiling relied on immunoSEQ multiplex PCR, and the TCRdb table lists in-frame clones only, not all of them. In the table there are roughly 100,000 clones, 83% of which are singletons. The sample taken for sequencing was blood. These receptors all come from a woman in her forties or fifties in good health.

V and J are TRBV2 and TRBJ1-5; D is undetermined. V lost 6 bases and J lost 0, with 18 bases in between. In germline, CDR1 is SNHLY, CDR2 FYNNEI. The CDR3 loop spans 17 amino acids. The CDR3 loop is CASRERARRNSNQPQHF. In DNA form, the CDR3 reads TGTGCCAGCAGGGAAAGGGCCAGGAGGAATAGCAATCAGCCCCAGCATTTT.

The chain links TRBV4-1 to TRBJ1-2; D gene ambiguous. The CDR3 spans 15 residues. V was cut by 4 bases and J by 4 bases, with 16 bases left in between. Per germline, CDR1 MGHRA and CDR2 YSYEKL. The CDR3 nucleotides are TGCGCCAGCAGCCCATTGTTGTTAGGGCCCTATGGCTACACCTTC. Encoded protein: CASSPLLLGPYGYTF.

The chain recombines TRBV6-5 with TRBJ2-3; 8 bases align to TRBD2. The CDR3 runs to 14 residues. V was clipped by 4 bases and J by 2 bases; unmatched bases: 2. Germline values: CDR1 MNHEY, CDR2 SVGAGI. CDR3 nucleotide sequence: TGTGCCAGCAGTTTCGGACTAGCCACAGATACGCAGTATTTT. Encoded protein: CASSFGLATDTQYF.

This clone was observed once. The chain has TRBV2 and TRBJ1-2; D is undetermined. V was trimmed by 4 bases and J by 1 base, leaving 7 bases between them. Germline CDR1 is SNHLY and CDR2 is FYNNEI. The length of the CDR3 is 13 residues. CDR3 DNA: TGTGCCAGCAGTGCCGGGGTTAACTATGGCTACACCTTC. Its translation: CASSAGVNYGYTF.